The source of this T cell receptor (beta chain) is a study of T cell changes during pregnancy in multiple sclerosis (dated by TCRdb to the late 2010s). Concerning the study at large: The study looked at changes in the T cell repertoire across pregnancy in women with multiple sclerosis.

Of note for this clone: No antigen is known for it. No quality values exist for individual bases; no much larger clone is one base distant.

The CDR3, cysteine through phenylalanine, is 15 amino acids long. The entry retains the CDR3 DNA only, 45 bases that are in frame from base 1. Trimming takes 4 bases off V and 4 bases off J; junction bases not matched to a gene: 10. Per the germline V gene, SGDLS is the CDR1 and YYNGEE is the CDR2. Libraries were constructed by the immunoSEQ multiplex PCR assay. What TCRdb holds here is the immuneACCESS table cut down to in-frame rearrangements. Part of the clones is not present; checked against another copy, under half of the missing clones reflect an unresolved V gene, and the others are unexplained. This sample has some 28,000 clones in its table, and approximately 94% of those were observed once. Of the sample, approximately 0.41% falls within the top ten clones.

The sample consisted of CD4+ T cells from peripheral blood mononuclear cells, taken after pregnancy. The chain employs TRBV9 and TRBJ1-1, with 7 bases aligning to TRBD1. The TCR sequence derives from a female donor with multiple sclerosis, enrolled in a pregnancy study. CDR3 protein: CASSNRGRGVTEAFF. At the DNA level, the sequence is TGTGCCAGCAGCAACCGCGGCAGGGGGGTCACTGAAGCTTTCTTT.